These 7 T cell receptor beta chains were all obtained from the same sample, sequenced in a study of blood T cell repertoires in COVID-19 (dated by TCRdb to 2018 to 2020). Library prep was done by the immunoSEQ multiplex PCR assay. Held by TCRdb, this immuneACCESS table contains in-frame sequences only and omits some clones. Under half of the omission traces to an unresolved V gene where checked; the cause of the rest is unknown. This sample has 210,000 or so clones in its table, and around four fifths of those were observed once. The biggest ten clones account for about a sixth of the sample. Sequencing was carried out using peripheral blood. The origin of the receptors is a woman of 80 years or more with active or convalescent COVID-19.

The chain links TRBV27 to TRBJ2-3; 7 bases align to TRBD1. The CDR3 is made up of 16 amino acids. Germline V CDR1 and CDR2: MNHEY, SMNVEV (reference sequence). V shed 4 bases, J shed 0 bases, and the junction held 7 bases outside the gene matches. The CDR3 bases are TGTGCCAGCAGTTCACCCGGGACAGTGAGCACAGATACGCAGTATTTT. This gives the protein CASSSPGTVSTDTQYF.

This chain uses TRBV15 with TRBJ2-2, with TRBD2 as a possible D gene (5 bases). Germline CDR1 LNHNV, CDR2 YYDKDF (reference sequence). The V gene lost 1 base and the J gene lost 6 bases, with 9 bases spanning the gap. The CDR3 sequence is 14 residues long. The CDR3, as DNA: TGTGCCACCAGCAGAGTCGGGGTGGCCGGGGAGCTGTTTTTT. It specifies CATSRVGVAGELFF.

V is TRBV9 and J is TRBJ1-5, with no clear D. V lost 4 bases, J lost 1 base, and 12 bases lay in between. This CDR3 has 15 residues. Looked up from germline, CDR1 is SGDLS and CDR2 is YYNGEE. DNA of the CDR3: TGTGCCAGCAGCCGGGAGGGAAGCAGCAATCAGCCCCAGCATTTT. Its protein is CASSREGSSNQPQHF. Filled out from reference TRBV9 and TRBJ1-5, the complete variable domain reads DSGVTQTPKHLITATGQRVTLRCSPRSGDLSVYWYQQSLDQGLQFLIQYYNGEERAKGNILERFSAQQFPDLHSELNLSSLELGDSALYFCASSREGSSNQPQHFGDGTRLSIL.

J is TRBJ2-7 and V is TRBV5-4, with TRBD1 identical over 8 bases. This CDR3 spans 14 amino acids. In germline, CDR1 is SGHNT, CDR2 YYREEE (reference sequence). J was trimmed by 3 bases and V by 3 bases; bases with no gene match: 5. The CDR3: CASSSRTGGYEQYF. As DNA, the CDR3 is TGTGCCAGCAGCTCCCGTACAGGGGGCTACGAGCAGTACTTC.

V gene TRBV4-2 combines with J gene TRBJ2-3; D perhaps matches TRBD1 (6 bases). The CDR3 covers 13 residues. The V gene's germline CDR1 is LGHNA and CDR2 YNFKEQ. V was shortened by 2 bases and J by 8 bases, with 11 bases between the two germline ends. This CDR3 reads CASSQRGGGTQYF. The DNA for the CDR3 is TGTGCCAGCAGCCAAAGAGGGGGTGGTACGCAGTATTTT.

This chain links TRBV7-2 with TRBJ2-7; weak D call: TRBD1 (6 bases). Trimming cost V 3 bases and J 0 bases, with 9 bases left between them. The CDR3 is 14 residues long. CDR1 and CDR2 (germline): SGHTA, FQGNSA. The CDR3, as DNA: TGTGCCAGCAGCTTCTGGGACAACTCCTACGAGCAGTACTTC. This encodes CASSFWDNSYEQYF.

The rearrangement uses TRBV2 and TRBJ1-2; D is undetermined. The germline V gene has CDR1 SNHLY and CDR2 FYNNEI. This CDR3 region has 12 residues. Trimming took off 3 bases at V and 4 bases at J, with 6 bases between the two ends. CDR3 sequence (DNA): TGTGCCAGCAGTGAGAACTCCTATGGCTACACCTTC. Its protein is CASSENSYGYTF.